Listed below are T cell receptor beta chains from one sample, sequenced in a study of naive and memory T cell subsets. One entry per CDR3 protein, called by TCRdb with MiXCR from the UMI-ligation and nested PCR reads. This sample carries 90,000 to 120,000 distinct CDR3 sequences, approximately 15% of them seen once, and the ten largest clones take 2.8%. Sequencing used naive CD8+ T cells from blood. Receptor source: a human donor in good health. Both conserved end residues are part of each CDR3. D genes are given only for firm matches. Clone size is not always given. Where it is, it says once, few, many or a class for expanded clones.

clone_size	v_call	j_call	d_call	cdr3_aa	cdr3_nt
.	TRBV10-3	TRBJ2-2	.	CAISAEGGDLFF	TGTGCCATCAGTGCGGAGGGGGGGGACCTGTTTTTT
.	TRBV12-3/TRBV12-4	TRBJ1-2	.	CASSLAPNYGYTF	TGTGCCAGCAGTTTGGCCCCTAACTATGGCTACACCTTC
.	TRBV12-3/TRBV12-4	TRBJ1-1	.	CASSLSSDAMNTEAFF	TGTGCCAGCAGTTTGAGTTCCGACGCTATGAACACTGAAGCTTTCTTT
.	TRBV11-2	TRBJ2-2	.	CASSALVTNTGELFF	TGTGCCAGCAGCGCACTAGTTACGAACACCGGGGAGCTGTTTTTT
few	TRBV11-1	TRBJ2-7	.	CASSLSLSYEQYF	TGTGCCAGCAGCTTATCCTTATCCTACGAGCAGTACTTC
.	TRBV9	TRBJ2-5	.	CASSVAPGVQETQYF	TGTGCCAGCAGCGTAGCCCCCGGGGTCCAAGAGACCCAGTACTTC
.	TRBV20-1	TRBJ2-1	TRBD2	CSAKGLAGIREQFF	TGCAGTGCTAAGGGACTAGCGGGGATTAGGGAGCAGTTCTTC
many	TRBV20-1	TRBJ1-1	TRBD1	CSGYRGLDTEAFF	TGCAGTGGATACAGGGGGCTGGACACTGAAGCTTTCTTT
many	TRBV4-1	TRBJ1-1	.	CASSQDIRGDTEAFF	TGCGCCAGCAGCCAAGATATAAGGGGTGACACTGAAGCTTTCTTT
few	TRBV9	TRBJ2-1	TRBD2	CASSVDGGNEQFF	TGTGCCAGCAGCGTAGACGGGGGGAATGAGCAGTTCTTC
.	TRBV13	TRBJ2-5	.	CASSVGGETQYF	TGTGCCAGCAGCGTGGGAGGAGAGACCCAGTACTTC
.	TRBV15	TRBJ2-1	.	CATSRGLGADYWAFF	TGTGCCACCAGCAGGGGCCTGGGGGCAGACTACTGGGCGTTCTTC
many	TRBV6-6	TRBJ2-1	.	CASSPSQRRVGEQFF	TGTGCCAGCAGCCCCTCCCAGCGGAGAGTTGGGGAGCAGTTCTTC
.	TRBV14	TRBJ1-1	.	CASSQWAATEAFF	TGTGCCAGCAGCCAGTGGGCAGCCACTGAAGCTTTCTTT
few	TRBV13	TRBJ2-1	TRBD2	CASSLTASGTRNEQFF	TGTGCCAGCAGCTTAACTGCTAGCGGGACAAGGAATGAGCAGTTCTTC
many	TRBV11-2	TRBJ2-3	.	CASSSLTDTQYF	TGTGCCAGCAGCTCCCTCACAGATACGCAGTATTTT
few	TRBV5-1	TRBJ1-1	.	CASSAVPVAEAFF	TGCGCCAGCAGCGCGGTGCCGGTAGCTGAAGCTTTCTTT
.	TRBV7-6	TRBJ2-7	.	CASSLFENYEQYF	TGTGCCAGCAGCCTCTTCGAGAACTACGAGCAGTACTTC
few	TRBV7-9	TRBJ2-2	.	CASRPGLGGETGELFF	TGTGCCAGCAGACCGGGATTGGGCGGGGAGACCGGGGAGCTGTTTTTT
.	TRBV29-1	TRBJ2-7	TRBD1	CSVEQNHRGLYEQYF	TGCAGCGTTGAGCAAAACCACAGGGGGCTCTACGAGCAGTACTTC
.	TRBV7-8	TRBJ2-3	TRBD2	CASSLWTSLTDTQYF	TGTGCCAGCAGCTTGTGGACTAGCTTAACAGATACGCAGTATTTT
few	TRBV12-3/TRBV12-4	TRBJ2-4	TRBD1	CASRGQSQDKNIQYF	TGTGCCAGCAGGGGACAGTCACAGGACAAAAACATTCAGTACTTC
many	TRBV5-5	TRBJ1-1	TRBD1	CASSYTGGVTEAFF	TGTGCCAGCAGCTACACAGGGGGAGTTACTGAAGCTTTCTTT
.	TRBV7-3	TRBJ2-6	.	CASSLAHREPSGANVLTF	TGTGCCAGCAGCTTAGCACACAGGGAACCCTCTGGGGCCAACGTCCTGACTTTC
.	TRBV6-2/TRBV6-3	TRBJ2-3	.	CASSTPGTNTDTQYF	TGTGCCAGCAGTACCCCCGGGACAAACACAGATACGCAGTATTTT
many	TRBV7-3	TRBJ1-1	.	CASSLQGTVNTEAFF	TGTGCCAGCAGCTTGCAAGGGACCGTGAACACTGAAGCTTTCTTT
.	TRBV10-2	TRBJ2-3	TRBD1	CASSEVSGDRGADTQYF	TGCGCCAGCAGTGAAGTATCGGGGGACAGGGGTGCAGATACGCAGTATTTT
.	TRBV13	TRBJ2-3	.	CASSTRARLARQDTQYF	TGTGCCAGCAGTACCCGTGCCCGGCTAGCGAGACAAGATACGCAGTATTTT
few	TRBV7-3	TRBJ2-1	TRBD1	CASSYTGTGASNEQFF	TGTGCCAGCAGCTACACCGGGACAGGGGCCTCCAATGAGCAGTTCTTC